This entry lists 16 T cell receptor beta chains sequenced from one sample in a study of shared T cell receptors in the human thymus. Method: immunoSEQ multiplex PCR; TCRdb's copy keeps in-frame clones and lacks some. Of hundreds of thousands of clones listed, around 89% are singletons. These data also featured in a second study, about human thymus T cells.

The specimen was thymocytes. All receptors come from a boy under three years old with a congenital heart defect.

DNA for the CDR3: TGTGCCAGTAGTCTTCGGACAAGCCCTCGCCCCGATACGCAGTATTTT. Translation gives CASSLRTSPRPDTQYF. The chain employs TRBV19 and TRBJ2-3, with a weak D call TRBD1 (5 bases). The CDR3 extends over 16 amino acids. In germline, CDR1 is LNHDA, CDR2 SQIVND (reference sequence). With 5 bases removed from V and 6 bases from J, the gap between germline ends came to 21 bases. Full variable domain (outside the CDR3, taken from reference TRBV19 and TRBJ2-3): DGGITQSPKYLFRKEGQNVTLSCEQNLNHDAMYWYRQDPGQGLRLIYYSQIVNDFQKGDIAEGYSVSREKKESFPLTVTSAQKNPTAFYLCASSLRTSPRPDTQYFGPGTRLTVL.

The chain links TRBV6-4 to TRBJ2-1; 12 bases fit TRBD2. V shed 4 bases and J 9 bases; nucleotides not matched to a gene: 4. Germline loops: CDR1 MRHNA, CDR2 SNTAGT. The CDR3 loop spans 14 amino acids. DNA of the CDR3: TGTGCCAGCAGTGTCCGGACTAGCGGGACTGAGCAGTTCTTC. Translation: CASSVRTSGTEQFF.

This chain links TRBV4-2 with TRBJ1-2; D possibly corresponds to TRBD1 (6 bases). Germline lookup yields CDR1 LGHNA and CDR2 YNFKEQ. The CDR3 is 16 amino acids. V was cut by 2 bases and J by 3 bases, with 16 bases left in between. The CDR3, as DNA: TGTGCCAGCAGCCAATCCAGGGGACGGACCTACTATGGCTACACCTTC. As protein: CASSQSRGRTYYGYTF.

CDR3 in amino acids: CAISDETLAGQGQETQYF. CDR3 DNA sequence: TGTGCCATCAGTGATGAAACCCTAGCGGGCCAGGGACAAGAGACCCAGTACTTC. The rearrangement uses TRBV10-3 and TRBJ2-5; 8 bases are a match to TRBD2. The CDR3 spans 18 residues. The V gene end was trimmed by 3 bases and the J gene end by 2 bases; junction bases not matched to a gene: 14. Germline V gives CDR1 ENHRY, CDR2 SYGVKD.

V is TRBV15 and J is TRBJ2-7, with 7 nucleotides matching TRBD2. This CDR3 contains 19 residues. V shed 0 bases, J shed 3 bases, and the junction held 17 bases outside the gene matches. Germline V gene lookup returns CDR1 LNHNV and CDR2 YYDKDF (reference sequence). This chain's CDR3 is CATSRDPYLSSGRVYEQYF. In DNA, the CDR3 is TGTGCCACCAGCAGAGATCCATATCTGTCTAGCGGCCGGGTCTACGAGCAGTACTTC.

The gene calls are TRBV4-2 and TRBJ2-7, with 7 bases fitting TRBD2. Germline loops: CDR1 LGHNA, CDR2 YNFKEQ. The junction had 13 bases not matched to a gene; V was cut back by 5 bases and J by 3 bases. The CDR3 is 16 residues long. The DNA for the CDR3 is TGTGCCAGCAGCTGGACGGCGAGCGGGATTGGCTACGAGCAGTACTTC. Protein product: CASSWTASGIGYEQYF.

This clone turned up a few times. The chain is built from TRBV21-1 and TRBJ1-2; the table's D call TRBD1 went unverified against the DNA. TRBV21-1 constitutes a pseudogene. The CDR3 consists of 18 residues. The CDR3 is CARRPSGTIYGANYGYTF. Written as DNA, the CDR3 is TGTGCAAGACGGCCCTCGGGGACAATCTATGGGGCAAACTATGGCTACACCTTC.

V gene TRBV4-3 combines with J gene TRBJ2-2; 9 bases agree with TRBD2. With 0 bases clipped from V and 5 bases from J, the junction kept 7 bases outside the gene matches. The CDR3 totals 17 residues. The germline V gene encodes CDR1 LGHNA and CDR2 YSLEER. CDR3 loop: CASSQDRREGLTGELFF. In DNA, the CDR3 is TGCGCCAGCAGCCAAGACCGGCGGGAGGGCCTTACCGGGGAGCTGTTTTTT.

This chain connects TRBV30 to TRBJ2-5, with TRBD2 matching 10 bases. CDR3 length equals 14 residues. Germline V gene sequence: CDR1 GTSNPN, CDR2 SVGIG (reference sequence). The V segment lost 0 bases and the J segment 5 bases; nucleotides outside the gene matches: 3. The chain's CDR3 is CAWSVGLAMETQYF. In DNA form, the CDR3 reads TGTGCCTGGAGTGTGGGACTAGCGATGGAGACCCAGTACTTC.

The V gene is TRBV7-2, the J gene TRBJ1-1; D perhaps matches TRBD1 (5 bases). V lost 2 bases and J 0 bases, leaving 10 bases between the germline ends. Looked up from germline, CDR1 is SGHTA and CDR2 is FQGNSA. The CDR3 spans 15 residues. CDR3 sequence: CASSLPPTVNTEAFF. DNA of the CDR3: TGTGCCAGCAGCTTACCTCCGACAGTGAACACTGAAGCTTTCTTT.

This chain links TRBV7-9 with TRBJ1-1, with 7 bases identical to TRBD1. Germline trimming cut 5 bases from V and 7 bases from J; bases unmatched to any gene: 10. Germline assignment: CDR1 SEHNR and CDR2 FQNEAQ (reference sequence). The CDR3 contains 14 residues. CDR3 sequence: CASSTRGTAYEAFF. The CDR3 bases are TGTGCCAGCAGCACCAGGGGGACAGCCTATGAAGCTTTCTTT.

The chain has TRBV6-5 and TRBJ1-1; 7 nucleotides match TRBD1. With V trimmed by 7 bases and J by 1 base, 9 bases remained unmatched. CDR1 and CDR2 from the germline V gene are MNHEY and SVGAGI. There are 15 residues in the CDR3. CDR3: CASISETGANTEAFF. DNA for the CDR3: TGTGCCAGCATTAGTGAAACAGGGGCGAACACTGAAGCTTTCTTT.

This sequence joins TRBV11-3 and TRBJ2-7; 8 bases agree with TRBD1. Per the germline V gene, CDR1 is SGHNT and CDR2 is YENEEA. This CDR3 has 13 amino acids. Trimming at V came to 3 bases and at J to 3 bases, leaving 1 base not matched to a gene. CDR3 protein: CASSLGQDYEQYF. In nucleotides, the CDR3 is TGTGCCAGCAGCTTGGGACAGGACTACGAGCAGTACTTC. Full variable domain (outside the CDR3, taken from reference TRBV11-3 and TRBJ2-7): EAGVVQSPRYKIIEKKQPVAFWCNPISGHNTLYWYLQNLGQGPELLIRYENEEAVDDSQLPKDRFSAERLKGVDSTLKIQPAELGDSAVYLCASSLGQDYEQYFGPGTRLTVT.

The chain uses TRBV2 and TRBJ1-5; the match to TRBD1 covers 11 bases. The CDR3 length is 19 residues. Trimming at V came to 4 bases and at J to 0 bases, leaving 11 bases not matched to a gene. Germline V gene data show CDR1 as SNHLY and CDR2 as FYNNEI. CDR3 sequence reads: CASSVPSGQGGYSNQPQHF. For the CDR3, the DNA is TGTGCCAGCAGTGTACCCTCGGGACAGGGGGGTTATAGCAATCAGCCCCAGCATTTT. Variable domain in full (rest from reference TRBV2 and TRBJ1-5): EPEVTQTPSHQVTQMGQEVILRCVPISNHLYFYWYRQILGQKVEFLVSFYNNEISEKSEIFDDQFSVERPDGSNFTLKIRSTKLEDSAMYFCASSVPSGQGGYSNQPQHFGDGTRLSIL.

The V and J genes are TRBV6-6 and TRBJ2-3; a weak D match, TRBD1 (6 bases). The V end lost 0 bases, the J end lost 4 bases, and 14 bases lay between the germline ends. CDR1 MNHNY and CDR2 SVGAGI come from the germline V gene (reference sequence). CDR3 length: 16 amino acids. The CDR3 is CASSYSKGVGADTQYF. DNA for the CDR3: TGTGCCAGCAGTTACTCGAAGGGGGTCGGGGCAGATACGCAGTATTTT.

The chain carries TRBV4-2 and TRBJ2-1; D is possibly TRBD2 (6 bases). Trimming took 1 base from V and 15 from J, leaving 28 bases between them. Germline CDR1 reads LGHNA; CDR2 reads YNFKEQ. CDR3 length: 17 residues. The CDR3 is CASSQARISSGRPIRFF. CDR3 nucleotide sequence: TGTGCCAGCAGCCAAGCGAGGATAAGTAGCGGACGCCCTATTCGGTTCTTC.